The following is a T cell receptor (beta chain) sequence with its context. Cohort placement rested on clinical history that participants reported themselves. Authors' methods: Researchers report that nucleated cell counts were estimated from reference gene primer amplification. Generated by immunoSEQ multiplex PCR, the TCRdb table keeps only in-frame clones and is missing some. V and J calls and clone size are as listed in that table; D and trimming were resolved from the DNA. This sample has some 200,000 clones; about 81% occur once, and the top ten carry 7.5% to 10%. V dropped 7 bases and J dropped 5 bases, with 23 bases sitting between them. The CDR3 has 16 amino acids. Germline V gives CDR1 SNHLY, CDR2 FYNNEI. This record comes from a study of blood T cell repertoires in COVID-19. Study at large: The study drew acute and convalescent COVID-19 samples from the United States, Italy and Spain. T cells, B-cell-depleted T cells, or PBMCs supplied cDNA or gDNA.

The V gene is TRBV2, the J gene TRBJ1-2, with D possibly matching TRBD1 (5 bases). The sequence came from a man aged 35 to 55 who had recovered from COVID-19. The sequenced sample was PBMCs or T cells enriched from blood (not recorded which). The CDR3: CASIALVVGGDYGYTF. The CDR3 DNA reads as TGTGCCAGCATAGCTCTAGTAGTGGGGGGTGATTATGGCTACACCTTC.